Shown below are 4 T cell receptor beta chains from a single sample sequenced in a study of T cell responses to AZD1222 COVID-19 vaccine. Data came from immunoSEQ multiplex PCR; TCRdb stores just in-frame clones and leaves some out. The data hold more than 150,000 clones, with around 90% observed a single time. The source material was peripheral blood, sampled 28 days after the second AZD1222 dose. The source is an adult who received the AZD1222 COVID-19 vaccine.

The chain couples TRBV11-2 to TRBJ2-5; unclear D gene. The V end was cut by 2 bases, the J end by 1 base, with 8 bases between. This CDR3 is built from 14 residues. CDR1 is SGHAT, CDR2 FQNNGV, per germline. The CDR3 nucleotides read TGTGCCAGCAGCTTATTTTGGTCCCAAGAGACCCAGTACTTC. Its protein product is CASSLFWSQETQYF.

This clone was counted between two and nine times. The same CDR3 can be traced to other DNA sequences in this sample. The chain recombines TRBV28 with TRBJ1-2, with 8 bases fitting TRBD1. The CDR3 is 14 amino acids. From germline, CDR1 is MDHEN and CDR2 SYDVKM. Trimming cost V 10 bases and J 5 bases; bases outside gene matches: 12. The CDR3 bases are TGTGCCACACAGACAGGGGTTAGGTTTTATGGCTACACCTTC. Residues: CATQTGVRFYGYTF.

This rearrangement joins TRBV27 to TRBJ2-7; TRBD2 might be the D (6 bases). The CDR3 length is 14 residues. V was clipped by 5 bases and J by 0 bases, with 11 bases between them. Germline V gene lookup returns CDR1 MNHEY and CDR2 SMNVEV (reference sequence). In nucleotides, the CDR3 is TGTGCCAGCAGTCGGGGGACGGACTCCTACGAGCAGTACTTC. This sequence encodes CASSRGTDSYEQYF.

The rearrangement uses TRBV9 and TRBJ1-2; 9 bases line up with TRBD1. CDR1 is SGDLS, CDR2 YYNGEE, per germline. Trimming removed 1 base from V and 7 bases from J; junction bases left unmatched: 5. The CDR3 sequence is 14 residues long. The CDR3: CASSVKQGAGGYTF. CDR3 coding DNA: TGTGCCAGCAGCGTAAAACAGGGGGCAGGTGGCTACACCTTC.